This T cell receptor beta chain was found in a study of blood T cells in healthy people across ages. This clonotype was observed a few times. Its antigen is currently unknown. Each donor supplied roughly 10 milliliters of peripheral blood. A minimum of 7 million PBMCs was isolated per sample. CDR3 length: 13 amino acids. J lost 4 bases, V lost 7 bases, and 8 bases had no gene match. Germline values: CDR1 SQVTM, CDR2 ANQGSEA. PCR was performed a second time for 7 to 11 cycles using a sample-barcoded 5' primer and a J-beta primer mix. A single record per CDR3 protein comes from TCRdb applying MiXCR to the 5' RACE reads. The sample records 660,000 or so distinct CDR3 sequences, around 54% being singletons. Study-wide findings and caveats: TCR beta diversity correlated strongly with naive T cell percentage. Diversity of TCR beta per million T cells declined in a roughly linear way with age.

Sequencing input: blood. The rearrangement uses TRBV29-1 and TRBJ2-7; TRBD1 matches 9 bases. The receptor was derived from a man between 60 and 75 years old in good health. CDR3 DNA sequence: TGCAGCGGAACCGGGACAGGGATGTACGAGCAGTACTTC. Residues: CSGTGTGMYEQYF.